The TCR beta chain under discussion was sequenced for a study of T cell changes during pregnancy in multiple sclerosis. In this sample, this clone turned up a few times. Method: immunoSEQ multiplex PCR; TCRdb's copy keeps in-frame clones and lacks some. The sample holds 50,000 or so clones, around nine tenths seen once. The CDR3 has 17 residues. Germline trimming cut 0 bases from V and 7 bases from J; bases unmatched to any gene: 11. Germline-derived CDR1 and CDR2 are KGHSH and LQKENI. This receptor was taken from a female donor with multiple sclerosis, enrolled in a pregnancy study. This material consisted of CD4+ T cells from peripheral blood mononuclear cells, taken before pregnancy. This rearrangement joins TRBV18 to TRBJ1-2, with TRBD1 identical over 10 bases. For the CDR3, the DNA is TGTGCCAGCTCACCACCAGGGACAGGGGCTGTGGTTGGTGGCTACACCTTC. It is translated as CASSPPGTGAVVGGYTF.